A selection of T cell receptor beta chains follows, all from one sample in a study of T cells after yellow fever vaccination. One entry per CDR3 protein, called by TCRdb with MiXCR from the 5' RACE reads. The top ten clones hold approximately 39% of a sample with 150,000 to 200,000 distinct CDR3 sequences, 9.3% of them seen once. The input for sequencing was CD8+ T cells sorted from PBMCs, taken 45 days after the yellow fever booster vaccination. Source of these receptors: a man younger than 35 who received the YFV17D yellow fever vaccine. Each CDR3 is given with its conserved first and last residue. A D gene is named only where the DNA matches it firmly. Only part of the rows carry a size: once, few, many, or a class if the clone is expanded.

clone_size d_call j_call v_call cdr3_aa cdr3_nt
many TRBD2 TRBJ2-1 TRBV9 CASTAGGTAEQFF TGTGCCAGCACAGCGGGGGGGACCGCTGAGCAGTTCTTC
. . TRBJ2-4 TRBV7-9 CASSLVGSRGIQYF TGTGCCAGCAGCTTAGTCGGGAGCAGAGGCATTCAGTACTTC
few . TRBJ2-3 TRBV9 CASSVGWVTNTDTQYF TGTGCCAGCAGCGTAGGTTGGGTCACTAACACAGATACGCAGTATTTT
many . TRBJ1-2 TRBV14 CASSRDWGGRDYGYTF TGTGCCAGCAGCCGAGATTGGGGGGGGCGCGACTATGGCTACACCTTC
. TRBD1 TRBJ1-2 TRBV12-3/TRBV12-4 CASSPGTGAYGYTF TGTGCCAGCAGCCCCGGGACAGGGGCCTATGGCTACACCTTC
. . TRBJ1-6 TRBV12-3/TRBV12-4 CASSLGAVNSPLHF TGTGCCAGCAGCCTCGGGGCGGTGAATTCACCCCTCCACTTT
. . TRBJ1-4 TRBV12-3/TRBV12-4 CASSFYPTLATNEKLFF TGTGCCAGCAGTTTTTATCCGACCCTCGCAACTAATGAAAAACTGTTTTTT
. . TRBJ2-1 TRBV5-6 CASSWSVYNEQFF TGTGCCAGCAGTTGGAGCGTCTACAATGAGCAGTTCTTC
. . TRBJ1-2 TRBV29-1 CSVPDNYGYTF TGCAGCGTTCCTGATAACTATGGCTACACCTTC
many . TRBJ2-1 TRBV6-5 CASSYPRQFF TGTGCCAGCAGTTACCCAAGACAGTTCTTC
few TRBD1 TRBJ2-7 TRBV5-1 CASSRKDRIDLTYEQYF TGCGCCAGCAGCCGAAAGGACAGGATCGACCTCACCTACGAGCAGTACTTC
. . TRBJ2-3 TRBV7-9 CASVQGGAPDTQYF TGTGCCAGCGTCCAGGGGGGCGCTCCAGATACGCAGTATTTT
. . TRBJ1-1 TRBV5-5 CASRLRDGTEAFF TGTGCCAGCAGACTCAGGGATGGTACTGAAGCTTTCTTT
many TRBD2 TRBJ2-5 TRBV27 CASRPLAGGPQETQYF TGTGCCAGCAGGCCCCTAGCGGGGGGCCCCCAAGAGACCCAGTACTTC
. TRBD2 TRBJ2-5 TRBV3-1 CASSQEGIFMTSGGIEETQYF TGTGCCAGCAGCCAAGAGGGGATTTTTATGACTAGCGGGGGGATCGAAGAGACCCAGTACTTC
many TRBD2 TRBJ2-1 TRBV20-1 CSARDSLAGMAYNEQFF TGCAGTGCTAGAGACTCCCTAGCGGGAATGGCCTACAATGAGCAGTTCTTC
many TRBD2 TRBJ2-5 TRBV6-5 CASSYGLDQETQYF TGTGCCAGCAGTTACGGACTAGACCAAGAGACCCAGTACTTC
few . TRBJ1-5 TRBV4-1 CASSGGQPHQPQHF TGCGCCAGCAGCGGCGGCCAGCCCCATCAGCCCCAGCATTTT
. . TRBJ2-5 TRBV7-6 CASSLARRGLETQYF TGTGCCAGCAGCTTAGCGCGCAGGGGCCTAGAGACCCAGTACTTC
few . TRBJ1-1 TRBV27 CASSLVPGSDTEAFF TGTGCCAGCAGTTTAGTTCCCGGATCGGACACTGAAGCTTTCTTT
few . TRBJ2-7 TRBV5-6 CASSLGAGKTDEQYF TGTGCCAGCAGCTTAGGAGCAGGGAAGACCGATGAGCAGTACTTC
. . TRBJ2-1 TRBV5-1 CASRLDSGFDEQFF TGCGCCAGCAGACTGGACAGTGGGTTCGATGAGCAGTTCTTC
many . TRBJ1-2 TRBV4-1 CASSQDPTGWNGYTF TGCGCCAGCAGCCAAGACCCCACAGGCTGGAATGGCTACACCTTC
few TRBD2 TRBJ2-7 TRBV4-1 CASSQGTSGGYFNEQYF TGCGCCAGCAGCCAGGGGACTAGCGGGGGGTATTTTAACGAGCAGTACTTC
. . TRBJ2-7 TRBV10-2 CASSVSGRPFYEQYF TGCGCCAGCAGTGTCTCGGGACGACCTTTCTACGAGCAGTACTTC
. . TRBJ2-1 TRBV10-3 CAISSRGLQDPYNEQFF TGTGCCATCAGTTCCAGAGGTTTACAGGACCCCTACAATGAGCAGTTCTTC
. . TRBJ1-2 TRBV9 CASSTDKLYGYTF TGTGCCAGCAGCACAGACAAGCTGTATGGCTACACCTTC
. . TRBJ2-1 TRBV18 CASSPPALRYEQFF TGTGCCAGCTCACCACCGGCCCTTCGCTATGAGCAGTTCTTC
few . TRBJ1-1 TRBV18 CASSPSGRNVNTEAFF TGTGCCAGCTCACCGTCGGGGAGAAACGTGAACACTGAAGCTTTCTTT
few . TRBJ1-1 TRBV5-6 CASSTWDNTEAFF TGTGCCAGCAGCACTTGGGATAACACTGAAGCTTTCTTT
many TRBD1 TRBJ1-4 TRBV4-3 CASSQDLQGATNEKLFF TGCGCCAGCAGCCAAGATTTACAGGGGGCAACTAATGAAAAACTGTTTTTT
few TRBD1 TRBJ2-2 TRBV12-5 CASGFLVRGRGQFANTGELFF TGTGCTAGTGGTTTCTTAGTACGTGGCAGGGGGCAGTTTGCGAACACCGGGGAGCTGTTTTTT
few . TRBJ2-2 TRBV10-3 CAISESNLGSGTGELFF TGTGCCATCAGTGAGTCGAACTTGGGTAGCGGCACCGGGGAGCTGTTTTTT
few TRBD2 TRBJ2-3 TRBV27 CASQGLASTDTQYF TGTGCCAGTCAGGGACTAGCTTCCACAGATACGCAGTATTTT
. . TRBJ1-5 TRBV20-1 CSAREETHSNQPQHF TGCAGTGCTAGAGAGGAAACCCATAGCAATCAGCCCCAGCATTTT
. . TRBJ1-5 TRBV5-5 CASSLYVVDQPQHF TGTGCCAGCAGCCTCTATGTTGTGGATCAGCCCCAGCATTTT
few . TRBJ2-1 TRBV7-9 CASSDEDEQFF TGTGCCAGCAGCGACGAAGATGAGCAGTTCTTC
few . TRBJ2-3 TRBV13 CASSSGTPSTDTQYF TGTGCCAGCAGCTCCGGGACTCCCAGCACAGATACGCAGTATTTT
. . TRBJ1-4 TRBV4-3 CASSQTGGSNEKLFF TGCGCCAGCAGCCAAACGGGGGGTAGTAATGAAAAACTGTTTTTT
. . TRBJ1-5 TRBV19 CASSIGENQPQHF TGTGCCAGTAGTATAGGCGAGAATCAGCCCCAGCATTTT
many . TRBJ1-2 TRBV27 CASSSQDIAGGYTF TGTGCCAGCAGTTCACAGGACATCGCCGGGGGCTACACCTTC
many . TRBJ1-1 TRBV30 CAWSGEGYTEAFF TGTGCCTGGAGTGGCGAGGGGTACACTGAAGCTTTCTTT
few . TRBJ1-1 TRBV5-1 CASSLAPGASTEAFF TGCGCCAGCAGCTTGGCCCCGGGGGCCAGTACTGAAGCTTTCTTT
. TRBD1 TRBJ1-2 TRBV20-1 CSARDFTGQGRRGYTF TGCAGTGCTAGAGACTTCACCGGACAGGGCCGTAGGGGCTACACCTTC
. TRBD1 TRBJ2-7 TRBV4-2 CASSATRTGGYEQYF TGTGCCAGCAGCGCAACGAGGACAGGGGGGTACGAGCAGTACTTC